This T cell receptor beta chain was profiled in a study of blood T cell repertoires in COVID-19. Study as a whole: PBMCs, B-cell-depleted T cells, or T cells provided the cDNA or gDNA that made up the material.

The Seattle site enrolled patients during active infection and followed them longitudinally. This CDR3 has 14 amino acids. V was pared by 4 bases and J by 0 bases, with 9 bases between. Germline CDR1 and CDR2: SGHVS and FQNEAQ. Per the original data handling: Amplifying reference gene primers gave estimates of nucleated cell counts. Sequencing was performed with immunoSEQ multiplex PCR; in TCRdb, only in-frame clones are kept and a portion is missing. V, J and clone size are those of that table, while D and trimming were read from the DNA. The table shows around 300,000 clones, with roughly 89% occurring only once.

V gene TRBV7-8 combines with J gene TRBJ1-1; TRBD1 is a possible D gene (6 bases). The receptor was isolated from a woman in her 40s with COVID-19, enrolled during active disease. The specimen was peripheral blood. CDR3 sequence: CASSSGVMNTEAFF. Here the CDR3 DNA reads TGTGCCAGCAGCTCAGGGGTCATGAACACTGAAGCTTTCTTT.